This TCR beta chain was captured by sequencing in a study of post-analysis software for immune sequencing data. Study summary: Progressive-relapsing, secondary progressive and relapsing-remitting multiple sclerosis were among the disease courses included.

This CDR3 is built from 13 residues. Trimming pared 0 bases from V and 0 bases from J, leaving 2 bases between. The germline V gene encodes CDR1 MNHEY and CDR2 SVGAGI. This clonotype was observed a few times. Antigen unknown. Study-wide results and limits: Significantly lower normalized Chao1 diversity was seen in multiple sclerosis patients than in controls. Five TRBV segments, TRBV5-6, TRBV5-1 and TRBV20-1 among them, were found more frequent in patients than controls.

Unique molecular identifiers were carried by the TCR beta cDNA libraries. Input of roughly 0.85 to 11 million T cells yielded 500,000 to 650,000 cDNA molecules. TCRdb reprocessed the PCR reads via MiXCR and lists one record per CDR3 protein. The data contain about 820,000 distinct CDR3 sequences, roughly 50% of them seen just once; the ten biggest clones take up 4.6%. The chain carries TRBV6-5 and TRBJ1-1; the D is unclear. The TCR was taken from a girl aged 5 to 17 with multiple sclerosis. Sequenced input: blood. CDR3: CASSYSLNTEAFF. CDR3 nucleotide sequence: TGTGCCAGCAGTTACTCGTTGAACACTGAAGCTTTCTTT.